These 30 T cell receptor beta chains were sequenced from one sample in a study of shared clonotypes between healthy human individuals. Sequencing used immunoSEQ multiplex PCR; TCRdb keeps in-frame clones, though not all of them. The table records some 2,000,000 clones, approximately 96% of them present only once. Sequencing was performed on naive CD4+ T cells sorted from blood. Subset denoted: CD45RA+ positively selected. All receptors come from a man between 18 and 35 years old in good health.

The genes are TRBV10-3 and TRBJ2-1; tentatively, D is TRBD1 (6 bases). Trimming cost V 4 bases and J 7 bases, with 11 bases left between them. Germline assignment: CDR1 ENHRY and CDR2 SYGVKD. The CDR3 is 13 amino acids. The CDR3 here is CAISVGGWNEQFF. In nucleotides, the CDR3 is TGTGCCATCAGTGTAGGGGGATGGAATGAGCAGTTCTTC.

This chain connects TRBV28 to TRBJ1-1; no clear D. CDR3 length: 14 residues. Per germline, CDR1 MDHEN and CDR2 SYDVKM. V lost 6 bases, J lost 0 bases, and 11 bases lay in between. CDR3 protein: CASSPPTVNTEAFF. Written as DNA, the CDR3 is TGTGCCAGCAGCCCCCCCACGGTGAACACTGAAGCTTTCTTT.

Comments on this clone: Other DNA sequences in the sample encode the same CDR3. The V and J genes are TRBV10-3 and TRBJ2-3; D gene ambiguous. The germline V gene encodes CDR1 ENHRY and CDR2 SYGVKD. V lost 0 bases and J lost 2, with 9 bases in between. The length of the CDR3 is 15 residues. The CDR3 loop is CAISESETSTDTQYF. The CDR3 DNA reads as TGTGCCATCAGTGAGTCTGAGACGTCCACAGATACGCAGTATTTT.

V gene TRBV28 combines with J gene TRBJ2-7; D gene unclear. The V and J ends lost 4 bases and 0 bases respectively, with 13 bases between them. The length of the CDR3 is 15 residues. In germline, CDR1 is MDHEN, CDR2 SYDVKM. The CDR3 region has the DNA TGTGCCAGCAGTTCCTCTACGGCCAGCTCCTACGAGCAGTACTTC. Encoded protein: CASSSSTASSYEQYF.

The chain has TRBV18 and TRBJ1-5, with 10 bases lining up with TRBD1. The V gene end was trimmed by 4 bases and the J gene end by 0 bases; junction bases not matched to a gene: 9. This CDR3 contains 18 residues. CDR1 is KGHSH, CDR2 LQKENI, per germline. CDR3 sequence reads: CASSLTGGGSYSNQPQHF. The CDR3 DNA sequence: TGTGCCAGCTCACTGACAGGGGGCGGCAGTTATAGCAATCAGCCCCAGCATTTT.

The chain combines TRBV2 with TRBJ1-5; D remains ambiguous. The CDR3 is made up of 14 amino acids. Trimming shortened V by 1 base and J by 7 bases, and 11 bases separated the two germline ends. The germline CDR1 and CDR2 sequences are SNHLY and FYNNEI. In DNA form, the CDR3 reads TGTGCCAGCAGTGAAGAAACATTGGGACAGCCCCAGCATTTT. Translation: CASSEETLGQPQHF.

The genes are TRBV7-9 and TRBJ2-7, with TRBD2 matching over 7 bases. The J segment lost 2 bases and the V segment lost 5 bases, leaving 12 bases of the junction unmatched. This CDR3 comprises 16 residues. The germline V gene encodes CDR1 SEHNR and CDR2 FQNEAQ (reference sequence). The CDR3, as DNA: TGTGCCAGCAGCACCCTCCGGGGGGAAAGGGCCTACGAGCAGTACTTC. Protein product: CASSTLRGERAYEQYF.

CDR3 in amino acids: CASSFALTGGASGYTF. The CDR3 DNA reads TGCGCCAGCAGCTTTGCTCTTACAGGGGGCGCATCTGGCTACACCTTC. The genes are TRBV5-1 and TRBJ1-2, with 9 positions matching TRBD1. Germline loops: CDR1 SGHRS, CDR2 YFSETQ. The CDR3 totals 16 residues. The V and J ends lost 2 bases and 7 bases, in that order; junction bases with no gene match: 12.

About this clone: Other DNA sequences in this sample translate to the same CDR3. The V and J genes are TRBV4-3 and TRBJ2-7; no clear D gene. This CDR3 region has 14 residues. Germline V CDR1 and CDR2: LGHNA, YSLEER. V was shortened by 0 bases and J by 1 base, with 7 bases between the two germline ends. The CDR3 DNA reads TGCGCCAGCAGCCAAGAGGTCGGATCCTACGAGCAGTACTTC. Protein product: CASSQEVGSYEQYF.

The rearrangement joins TRBV4-1 to TRBJ2-7; D unclear. V was pared by 1 base and J by 3 bases, with 7 bases between. The germline gives CDR1 MGHRA, CDR2 YSYEKL. CDR3 length: 13 amino acids. The CDR3 sequence is CASSQGSSYEQYF. The CDR3 DNA reads as TGCGCCAGCAGCCAAGGCAGCAGCTACGAGCAGTACTTC.

The rearrangement joins TRBV18 to TRBJ1-6, with 8 bases fitting TRBD1. Unmatched junction bases numbered 5, after V lost 4 bases and J lost 0 bases. Germline CDR1 and CDR2: KGHSH and LQKENI. This CDR3 has 17 residues. This chain's CDR3 is CASSQQGGASYNSPLHF. The DNA of the CDR3 is TGTGCCAGCTCACAACAGGGGGGCGCCTCCTATAATTCACCCCTCCACTTT.

The rearrangement uses TRBV10-3 and TRBJ1-2, with D unresolved. Trimming pared 11 bases from V and 5 bases from J, leaving 18 bases between. Germline V CDR1 and CDR2: ENHRY, SYGVKD. The CDR3 is 13 residues long. CDR3 in DNA: TGTGCCTCTATAGGGAACCCCATTTATGGCTACACCTTC. This sequence encodes CASIGNPIYGYTF.

J is TRBJ2-7 and V is TRBV7-8; no reliable D call. This CDR3 spans 14 amino acids. Per the germline V gene, CDR1 is SGHVS and CDR2 is FQNEAQ. Trimming left V 1 base short and J 2 bases short, with 9 bases between. The CDR3 loop reads CASSLVGNPYEQYF. CDR3 bases: TGTGCCAGCAGCTTAGTAGGCAACCCCTACGAGCAGTACTTC. Full variable domain (missing parts from reference TRBV7-8 and TRBJ2-7): GAGVSQSPRYKVAKRGQDVALRCDPISGHVSLFWYQQALGQGPEFLTYFQNEAQLDKSGLPSDRFFAERPEGSVSTLKIQRTQQEDSAVYLCASSLVGNPYEQYFGPGTRLTVT.

This chain joins TRBV29-1 and TRBJ2-6; 9 bases fit TRBD1. The J segment lost 0 bases and the V segment lost 7 bases, leaving 7 bases of the junction unmatched. Germline CDR1 is SQVTM and CDR2 is ANQGSEA. The CDR3 is made up of 16 amino acids. CDR3 in DNA: TGCAGCGGGGGGGACAGGGTGGCCTCTGGGGCCAACGTCCTGACTTTC. Translation: CSGGDRVASGANVLTF.

This chain uses TRBV10-1 with TRBJ2-3; 10 positions agree with TRBD1. The V and J ends lost 4 bases and 1 base, in that order; junction bases with no gene match: 2. The CDR3 has 15 amino acids. Per the germline V gene, CDR1 is WNHNN and CDR2 is SYGVQD (reference sequence). CDR3 sequence: CASSGQGAGTDTQYF. The CDR3 DNA sequence: TGCGCCAGCAGTGGACAGGGGGCCGGCACAGATACGCAGTATTTT.

The chain joins TRBV5-4 to TRBJ1-2; tentative D call: TRBD1 (5 bases). Trimming took off 3 bases at V and 4 bases at J, with 16 bases between the two ends. In germline, CDR1 is SGHNT, CDR2 YYREEE (reference sequence). The CDR3 length is 15 residues. The CDR3 region is CASSSKLTGFYGYTF. DNA for the CDR3: TGTGCCAGCAGCTCAAAATTAACAGGATTCTATGGCTACACCTTC.

This chain uses TRBV5-8 with TRBJ2-1; a weak D match, TRBD1 (6 bases). This CDR3 contains 16 residues. Germline CDR1 and CDR2: SGHTS and YDEGEE. The V gene lost 4 bases and the J gene lost 4 bases, with 18 bases spanning the gap. The CDR3 bases are TGTGCCAGCAGCGCCGCGGACAGCCGTTCTTACAATGAGCAGTTCTTC. Encoded protein: CASSAADSRSYNEQFF.

The V gene is TRBV5-1, the J gene TRBJ2-1; no clear D. The V gene lost 1 base and the J gene lost 5 bases, with 7 bases spanning the gap. This CDR3 region has 13 residues. Germline lookup yields CDR1 SGHRS and CDR2 YFSETQ. The CDR3 nucleotides are TGCGCCAGCAGCTTGAGAGCGAACAATGAGCAGTTCTTC. This gives the protein CASSLRANNEQFF.

On this clone: Other DNA sequences within the sample encode an identical CDR3. The rearrangement uses TRBV7-2 and TRBJ2-7; TRBD2 matches at 13 bases. The CDR3 runs to 14 residues. CDR1 is SGHTA and CDR2 is FQGNSA in the germline V gene. The V gene end was trimmed by 3 bases and the J gene end by 6 bases; junction bases not matched to a gene: 2. The CDR3, as DNA: TGTGCCAGCAGCTTCGGGACTAGCGGGGTCGAGCAGTACTTC. Translated, it gives CASSFGTSGVEQYF.

The V call is TRBV7-9, the J call TRBJ1-1; D not certain. The CDR3 spans 14 residues. The V end was cut by 5 bases, the J end by 0 bases, with 10 bases between. Germline lookup yields CDR1 SEHNR and CDR2 FQNEAQ (reference sequence). CDR3 DNA sequence: TGTGCCAGCAGCGTAGAAGGCCTGAACACTGAAGCTTTCTTT. Translation gives CASSVEGLNTEAFF. The whole variable domain, remainder taken from reference TRBV7-9 and TRBJ1-1, is DTGVSQNPRHKITKRGQNVTFRCDPISEHNRLYWYRQTLGQGPEFLTYFQNEAQLEKSRLLSDRFSAERPKGSFSTLEIQRTEQGDSAMYLCASSVEGLNTEAFFGQGTRLTVV.

The chain combines TRBV5-1 with TRBJ2-1; 14 bases line up with TRBD2. CDR1 SGHRS and CDR2 YFSETQ come from the germline V gene. This CDR3 has 16 residues. Germline trimming cut 0 bases from V and 9 bases from J; bases unmatched to any gene: 5. Written as DNA, the CDR3 is TGCGCCAGCAGCTTGGAAGGACTAGCGGGAGGTGTTGAGCAGTTCTTC. It encodes CASSLEGLAGGVEQFF. Full variable domain (missing parts from reference TRBV5-1 and TRBJ2-1): KAGVTQTPRYLIKTRGQQVTLSCSPISGHRSVSWYQQTPGQGLQFLFEYFSETQRNKGNFPGRFSGRQFSNSRSEMNVSTLELGDSALYLCASSLEGLAGGVEQFFGPGTRLTVL.

CDR3 loop: CASSTVAGTNTGELFF. In DNA, the CDR3 is TGTGCCAGCAGCACAGTAGCGGGGACGAACACCGGGGAGCTGTTTTTT. This sequence joins TRBV11-2 and TRBJ2-2; 8 bases fit TRBD2. Germline V gene sequence: CDR1 SGHAT, CDR2 FQNNGV. The CDR3 spans 16 residues. J was trimmed by 0 bases and V by 5 bases; bases with no gene match: 5.

J is TRBJ2-4 and V is TRBV6-5; no clear D. The V and J ends lost 5 bases and 2 bases respectively, with 13 bases between them. Germline V gene lookup returns CDR1 MNHEY and CDR2 SVGAGI. CDR3 length equals 15 residues. The DNA for the CDR3 is TGTGCCAGCAGTCTCCGCCGGGCCTCCAAAAACATTCAGTACTTC. It encodes CASSLRRASKNIQYF.

V and J are TRBV7-2 and TRBJ2-1, with 11 positions matching TRBD2. Germline loops: CDR1 SGHTA, CDR2 FQGNSA. CDR3 size: 16 residues. V was pared by 5 bases and J by 4 bases, with 7 bases of the junction left unmatched. The CDR3 DNA reads as TGTGCCAGCAGCAAGATAGGGACTAGCGGATACAATGAGCAGTTCTTC. Protein sequence: CASSKIGTSGYNEQFF.

The chain is built from TRBV30 and TRBJ1-5, with no clear D. Germline V gene lookup returns CDR1 GTSNPN and CDR2 SVGIG (reference sequence). The CDR3 is made up of 16 amino acids. Trimming stripped 3 bases from V and 9 bases from J, with 24 bases between. Here the CDR3 DNA reads TGTGCCTGGAGCCTTGGGAGGACGGGGTGGAATGTGCCCCAGCATTTT. Protein product: CAWSLGRTGWNVPQHF.

The rearrangement uses TRBV2 and TRBJ2-2, with D perhaps TRBD2 (5 bases). Trimming removed 10 bases at V and 5 bases at J, with 20 bases between. The CDR3 is 15 amino acids. From germline, CDR1 is SNHLY and CDR2 FYNNEI. In DNA, the CDR3 is TGTGCCACCGCATCAGGACTTCCAAGGACCGGGGAGCTGTTTTTT. Translating it yields CATASGLPRTGELFF.

V gene TRBV6-1 combines with J gene TRBJ2-7, with D maybe TRBD2 (5 bases). V lost 7 bases and J 4 bases, leaving 14 bases between the germline ends. Germline CDR1 and CDR2: MNHNS and SASEGT. The CDR3 covers 13 residues. CDR3 protein: CASNWGAVYEQYF. The CDR3, as DNA: TGTGCCAGCAATTGGGGAGCGGTATACGAGCAGTACTTC.

CDR3 sequence: CASSPGQGEDTQYF. DNA for the CDR3: TGTGCCAGCTCTCCGGGACAGGGTGAAGATACGCAGTATTTT. The chain employs TRBV18 and TRBJ2-3; 9 bases fit TRBD1. CDR3 length: 14 residues. CDR1 is KGHSH, CDR2 LQKENI, per germline. Unmatched junction bases numbered 6, after V lost 6 bases and J lost 5 bases.

The chain carries TRBV9 and TRBJ1-1, with TRBD1 identical over 7 bases. The ends lost 4 bases at V and 4 bases at J; junction bases unmatched: 7. The CDR3 has 14 residues. Germline V gene data show CDR1 as SGDLS and CDR2 as YYNGEE. The CDR3 bases are TGTGCCAGCAGCAAACAGGGGCCTTCCACTGAAGCTTTCTTT. Translated: CASSKQGPSTEAFF.

The rearrangement links TRBV6-1 to TRBJ2-7; TRBD2 agrees at 7 bases. This CDR3 has 17 residues. The V gene's germline CDR1 is MNHNS and CDR2 SASEGT. V lost 2 bases to trimming and J lost 4 bases; unmatched junction nucleotides: 14. For the CDR3, the DNA is TGTGCCAGCAGTGAACGGCTAGCGGCGAACCTTCAGTACGAGCAGTACTTC. This translates into CASSERLAANLQYEQYF.